This T cell receptor (beta chain) is from a study of regulatory T cells in long-lasting Graves disease (dated by TCRdb to about 2021). About the full investigation: Antithyroid drugs had been taken for less than 3 months by newly diagnosed Graves' disease patients. The study was registered as a clinical trial and conducted in China. Patients with persistent Graves' disease were compared with patients with newly diagnosed Graves' disease using TCR sequencing and RNA sequencing of peripheral blood. A total of around 33 samples underwent TCR sequencing, from about 13 patients with persistent Graves' disease and some 20 patients with newly diagnosed Graves' disease.

Concerning this clonotype: Which antigen it targets is not known. A read error likely explains this, since a far larger clone differs by one base.

The CDR3, cysteine through phenylalanine, is 14 amino acids long. Of the read, only the CDR3 DNA is kept; its 42 bases are in frame from base 1. The germline V gene (reference sequence) specifies DFQATT as CDR1 and SNEGSKA as CDR2. Libraries were made using multiplex PCR. The data were produced on an Illumina HiSeq 4000. TCR beta libraries were built with iRepertoire HTBI primers and Arm-PCR amplification of CDR3 regions. Before sequencing, the PCR products went through gel purification. Per the source publication's procedure: A total of fewer than 80 TRBV and 14 TRBJ segments were identified across samples and were used for gene usage analysis of CDR3 amino acid clonotypes. COPE and FqMerger were used to merge filtered high-quality paired reads into contigs. BLAST was used to align contigs to IMGT TRBV, TRBD and TRBJ reference genes, with CDR3 defined following IMGT. Clonotypes above 0.1% frequency were classified as highly expanded clones. Repertoire diversity was measured by Shannon entropy, and V-J evenness by the Gini coefficient. A clonotype was considered public if more than one individual shared it. TCRdb reworked the public reads: Q25 trimming with fastp, MiXCR clone assembly, productive beta chains retained. Duplicate CDR3 protein sequences are folded into a single record with the most common DNA and genes. These V and J calls derive from TCRdb rather than the authors' analysis. This sample gives 350,000 to 450,000 distinct CDR3 sequences in total; more than 12% of them show up just once. Together, the top ten hold about a sixth of the sample.

The paper's findings and limits, for the study overall: Persistent patients shared more public clonotypes among themselves (roughly 2,700) than newly diagnosed patients did (about 970). Only peripheral blood was studied, because thyroid tissue, the primary lesion, was inaccessible. The authors acknowledged the small sample size as a limitation that may reduce accuracy. Sequencing and analysis were restricted to the TCR beta chain. Preferential use of TRBV28, TRBJ1-2 and TRBJ2-5 was observed in persistent disease, whereas TRBV20-1 and TRBJ2-1 were favored in newly diagnosed disease. Lower TCR Shannon entropy and fewer highly expanded clones were observed in persistent Graves' disease patients than in newly diagnosed patients, which suggested clonal expansion.

What the time point label conveys for this sample: newly diagnosed GD, antithyroid drugs for less than 3 months. For both TCR sequencing and RNA sequencing, RNA was extracted from PBMCs in TRIzol. The diagnosis of Graves' disease was made according to American Thyroid Association guidelines. Patients for the study were recruited at an endocrinology department in Xi'an, China. Each patient gave roughly 10 milliliters of peripheral blood, collected in an EDTA anticoagulant tube. Ficoll Paque Plus density gradient separation was used to isolate PBMCs, and no further T cell sorting was performed. RNA quality was checked with an Agilent 2100 Bioanalyzer and agarose gel, and concentration with a NanoDrop 2000. In addition, the sample was reused for a study of T cells in Graves' hyperthyroidism and ophthalmopathy. Per the second study: Graves' hyperthyroidism was defined as stable when no progression to ophthalmopathy occurred over 18 months of follow-up. The hyperthyroidism patients were between 18 and 65 years old and newly diagnosed, with a disease duration of less than 2 months. Any patient with an uncontrolled infection, another autoimmune disease, pregnancy or lactation was excluded. Diagnoses were established on the basis of clinical symptoms, serum thyroxine and TRAb, thyroid ultrasound, and orbital computed tomography. A first-round RT-PCR of the TCR CDR3 used the HTBI primer set with the Qiagen OneStep RT-PCR kit. Most expanded thyroid clonotypes (frequency above 0.001) were also found in blood, which suggests that blood repertoires may mirror thyroid immune responses. A model built on a 13 V-J signature distinguished ophthalmopathy from stable hyperthyroidism, reaching around 88% sensitivity and 81% to 83% specificity in cross-validation and 80%/75% in testing. During validation, the model predicted progression to ophthalmopathy a median of approximately 6.5 months ahead of onset, with around 71% sensitivity and 72.22% specificity. To identify distinguishing TCR V-J signatures, a discovery cohort of 100 or so patients was used, comprising 43 with Graves' ophthalmopathy and some 60 with stable Graves' hyperthyroidism. Prospective prediction of ophthalmopathy was tested in an independent validation cohort consisting of under 20 hyperthyroidism patients and over 15 patients who later progressed to ophthalmopathy. The 100 discovery patients were randomly split 7:3 into training and test sets. The study also compared thyroid tissue and blood T-cell repertoires from five or six Graves' hyperthyroidism patients. After blood sampling, hyperthyroidism patients were treated with methimazole at a starting dose of 30 mg daily, and ophthalmopathy patients were treated with high-dose intravenous methylprednisolone. Libraries were constructed in a second round of multiplex PCR, after which size selection and purification were carried out. Paired-end sequencing of the libraries was performed with 100 bp reads on an Illumina HiSeq2000. SOAPnuke was used to process the raw data, with reads discarded if the reads contained adapters or uncalled bases, had a mean Phred below 15, or lacked an exact constant-primer or identifier match. High-quality paired reads were merged with COPE v1.2.5, and unique nucleotide sequences were defined as clonotypes. Clonotypes were aligned to IMGT TRBV, TRBD and TRBJ reference segments using MiTCR v1.1. The analysis was restricted to V-J combinations with a frequency above 0.0001, which together covered 99% to 99.2% of the repertoires. A TCS score was defined as the ratio between F50 (clonal expansion) and ExV (chaos), using BLOSUM62-based TCRdist between CDR3 peptides within each V-J. Welch's t-statistics and random forest reduced roughly 540 V-J features to some 14, which were used in a naive Bayes classifier (R e1071). No statistical method was used to set the sample size in advance, and investigators knew the group allocation. The paper reports TCR Vbeta CDR3 sequencing of 130 to 150 peripheral blood samples: around 45 ophthalmopathy, under 80 hyperthyroidism and around 17 progressor patients.

This sequence originates from a woman in her twenties or thirties with Graves disease. Donor details come from another sample of the same person, matched by shared clones. The chain links TRBV20-1 with TRBJ2-7, and the D gene may be TRBD1, 6 bases matching. The J call may not be correct, given that the DNA end is closer to TRBJ2-1. The sample was peripheral blood mononuclear cells (PBMCs), taken at new diagnosis, from a patient treated with antithyroid drugs. This receptor carries the CDR3 CSATRDIYGETQFF. The nucleotide sequence reads TGCAGTGCTACCAGGGACATCTACGGAGAGACCCAGTTCTTC.